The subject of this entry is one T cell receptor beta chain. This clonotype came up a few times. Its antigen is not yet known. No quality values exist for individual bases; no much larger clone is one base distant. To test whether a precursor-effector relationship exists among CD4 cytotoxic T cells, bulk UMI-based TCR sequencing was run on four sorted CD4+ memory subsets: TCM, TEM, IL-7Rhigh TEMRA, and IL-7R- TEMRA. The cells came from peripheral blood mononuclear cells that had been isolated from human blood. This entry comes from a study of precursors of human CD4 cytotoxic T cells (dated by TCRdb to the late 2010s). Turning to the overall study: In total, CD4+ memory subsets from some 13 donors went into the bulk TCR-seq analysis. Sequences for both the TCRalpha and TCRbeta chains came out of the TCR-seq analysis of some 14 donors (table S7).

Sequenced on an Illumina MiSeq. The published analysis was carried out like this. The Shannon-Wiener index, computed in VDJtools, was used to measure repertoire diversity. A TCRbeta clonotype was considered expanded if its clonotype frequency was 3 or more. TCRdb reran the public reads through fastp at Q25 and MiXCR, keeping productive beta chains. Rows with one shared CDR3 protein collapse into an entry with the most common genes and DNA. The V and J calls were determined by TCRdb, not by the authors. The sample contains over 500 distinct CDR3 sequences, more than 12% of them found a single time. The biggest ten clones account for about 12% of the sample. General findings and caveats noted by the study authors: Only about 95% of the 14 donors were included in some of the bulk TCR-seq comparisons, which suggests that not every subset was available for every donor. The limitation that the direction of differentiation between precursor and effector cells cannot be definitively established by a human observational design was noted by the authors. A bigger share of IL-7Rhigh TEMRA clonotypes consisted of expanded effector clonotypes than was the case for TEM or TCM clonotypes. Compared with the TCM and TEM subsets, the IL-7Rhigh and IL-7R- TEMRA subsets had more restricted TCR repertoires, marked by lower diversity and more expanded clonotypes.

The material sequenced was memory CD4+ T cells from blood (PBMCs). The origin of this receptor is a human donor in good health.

DNA sequence: TGTGCCAGCACCAAGGGACAGAAGTACTATGGCTACACCTTC. The encoded protein is CASTKGQKYYGYTF. The V and J segments used are TRBV6-5 and TRBJ1-2; TRBD1 matches 7 bases in the middle. For CDR1 and CDR2, the germline V gene lists MNHEY and SVGAGI. Including cysteine and phenylalanine, the CDR3 has 14 amino acids. The read is trimmed to its CDR3 DNA, 42 bases read in frame from base 1. Trimming removed 7 bases from V and 3 bases from J; the gene matches leave 8 bases unexplained.